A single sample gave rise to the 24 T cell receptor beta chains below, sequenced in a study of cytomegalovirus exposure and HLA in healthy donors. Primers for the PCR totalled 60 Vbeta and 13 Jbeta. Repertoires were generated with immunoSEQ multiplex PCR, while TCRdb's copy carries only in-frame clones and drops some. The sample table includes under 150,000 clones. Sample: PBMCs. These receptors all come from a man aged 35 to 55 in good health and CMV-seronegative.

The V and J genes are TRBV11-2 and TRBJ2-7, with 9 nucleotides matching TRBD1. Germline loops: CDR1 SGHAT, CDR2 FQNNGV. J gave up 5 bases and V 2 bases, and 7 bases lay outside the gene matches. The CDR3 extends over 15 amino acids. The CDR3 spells CASSLLFGTGNEQYF. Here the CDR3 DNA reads TGTGCCAGCAGCTTACTCTTTGGGACAGGGAACGAGCAGTACTTC.

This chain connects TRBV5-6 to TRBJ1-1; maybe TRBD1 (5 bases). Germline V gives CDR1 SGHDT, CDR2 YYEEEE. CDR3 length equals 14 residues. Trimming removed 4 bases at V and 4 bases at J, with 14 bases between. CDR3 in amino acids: CASSPLGRGTEAFF. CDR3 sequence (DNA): TGTGCCAGCAGCCCGTTGGGAAGGGGCACTGAAGCTTTCTTT.

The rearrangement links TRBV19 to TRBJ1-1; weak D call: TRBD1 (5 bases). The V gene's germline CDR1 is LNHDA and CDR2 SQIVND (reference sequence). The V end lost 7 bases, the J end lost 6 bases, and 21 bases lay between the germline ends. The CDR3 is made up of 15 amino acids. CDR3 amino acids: CASMSSRGLMSEAFF. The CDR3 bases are TGTGCCAGTATGTCCTCTAGGGGTTTGATGTCTGAAGCTTTCTTT.

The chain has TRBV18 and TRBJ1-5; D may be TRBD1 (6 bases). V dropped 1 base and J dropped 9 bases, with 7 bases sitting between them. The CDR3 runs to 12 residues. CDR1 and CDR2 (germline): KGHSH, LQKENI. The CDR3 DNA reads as TGTGCCAGCTCACCACAACAGGGGCCCCAGCATTTT. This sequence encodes CASSPQQGPQHF.

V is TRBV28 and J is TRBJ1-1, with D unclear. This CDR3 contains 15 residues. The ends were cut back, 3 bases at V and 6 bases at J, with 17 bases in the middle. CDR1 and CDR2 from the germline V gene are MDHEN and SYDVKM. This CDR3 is CASSFGDREVAEAFF. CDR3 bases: TGTGCCAGCAGTTTCGGGGATCGGGAAGTAGCTGAAGCTTTCTTT.

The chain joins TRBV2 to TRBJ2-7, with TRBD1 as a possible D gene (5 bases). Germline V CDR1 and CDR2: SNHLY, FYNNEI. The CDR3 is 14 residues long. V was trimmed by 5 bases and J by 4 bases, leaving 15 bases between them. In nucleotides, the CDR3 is TGTGCCAGCAGTTATGACAGCTCTGTTTACGAGCAGTACTTC. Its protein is CASSYDSSVYEQYF.

CDR3 coding DNA: TGTGCCAGCAGCAAAGGTAGCGGGGCTAGCACAGATACGCAGTATTTT. Its translation: CASSKGSGASTDTQYF. This chain joins TRBV21-1 and TRBJ2-3; the D call in the table, TRBD2, was not verified against the DNA. TRBV21-1 corresponds to a pseudogene. The CDR3 length is 16 residues.

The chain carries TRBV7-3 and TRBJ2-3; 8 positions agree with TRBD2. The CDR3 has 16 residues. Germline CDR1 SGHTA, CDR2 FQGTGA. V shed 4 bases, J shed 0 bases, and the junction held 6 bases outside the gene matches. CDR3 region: CASSSLAGTSTDTQYF. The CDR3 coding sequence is TGTGCCAGCAGCTCTTTAGCGGGAACTAGCACAGATACGCAGTATTTT.

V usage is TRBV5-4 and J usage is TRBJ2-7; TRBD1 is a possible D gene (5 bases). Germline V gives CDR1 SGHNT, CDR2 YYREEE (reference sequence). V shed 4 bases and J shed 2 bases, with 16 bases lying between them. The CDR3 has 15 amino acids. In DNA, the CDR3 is TGTGCCAGCAGCAAGCTGGACAATCAACCCTACGAGCAGTACTTC. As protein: CASSKLDNQPYEQYF.

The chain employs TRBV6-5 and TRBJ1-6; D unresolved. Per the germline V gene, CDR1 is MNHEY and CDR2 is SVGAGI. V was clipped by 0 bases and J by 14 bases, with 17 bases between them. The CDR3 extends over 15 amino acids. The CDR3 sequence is CASSYSSKFTGTLHF. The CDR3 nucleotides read TGTGCCAGCAGTTACTCGTCAAAATTCACCGGGACCCTCCACTTT.

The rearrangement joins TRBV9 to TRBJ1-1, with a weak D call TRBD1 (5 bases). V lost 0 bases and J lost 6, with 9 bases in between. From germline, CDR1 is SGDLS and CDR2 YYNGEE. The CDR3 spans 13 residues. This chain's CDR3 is CASSVVGAAEAFF. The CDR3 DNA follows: TGTGCCAGCAGCGTAGTAGGGGCTGCTGAAGCTTTCTTT.

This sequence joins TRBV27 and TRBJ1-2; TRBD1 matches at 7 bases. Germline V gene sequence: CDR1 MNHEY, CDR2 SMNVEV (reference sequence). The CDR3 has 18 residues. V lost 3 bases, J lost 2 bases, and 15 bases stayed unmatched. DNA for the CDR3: TGTGCCAGCAGTTTTTCAGCGTGGGACAGCCCCACAAACTATGGCTACACCTTC. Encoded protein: CASSFSAWDSPTNYGYTF.

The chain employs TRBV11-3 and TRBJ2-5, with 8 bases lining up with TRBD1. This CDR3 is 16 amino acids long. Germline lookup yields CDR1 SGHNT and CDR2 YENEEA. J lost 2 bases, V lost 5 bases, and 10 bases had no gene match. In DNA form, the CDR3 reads TGTGCCAGCAGCCTAGGGTACAGGGGGAGTCAAGAGACCCAGTACTTC. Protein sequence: CASSLGYRGSQETQYF.

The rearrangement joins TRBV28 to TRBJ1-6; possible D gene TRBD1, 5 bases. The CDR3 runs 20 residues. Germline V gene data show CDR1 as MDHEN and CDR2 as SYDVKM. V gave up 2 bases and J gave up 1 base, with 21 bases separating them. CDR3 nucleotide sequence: TGTGCCAGCAGTTTAGAAGGGGTCCCGGGAGAGGGTTCCTATAATTCACCCCTCCACTTT. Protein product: CASSLEGVPGEGSYNSPLHF.

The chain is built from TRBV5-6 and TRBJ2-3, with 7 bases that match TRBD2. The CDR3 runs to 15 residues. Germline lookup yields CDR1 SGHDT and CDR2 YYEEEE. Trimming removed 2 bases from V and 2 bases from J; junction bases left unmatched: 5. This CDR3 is CASSFSSGITDTQYF. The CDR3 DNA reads TGTGCCAGCAGCTTCTCTAGCGGAATCACAGATACGCAGTATTTT.

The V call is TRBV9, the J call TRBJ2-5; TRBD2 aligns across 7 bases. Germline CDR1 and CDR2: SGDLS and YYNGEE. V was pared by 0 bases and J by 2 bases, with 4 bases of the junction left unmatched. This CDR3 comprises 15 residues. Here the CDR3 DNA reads TGTGCCAGCAGCGTAGGGGGAGGGTTACAAGAGACCCAGTACTTC. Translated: CASSVGGGLQETQYF. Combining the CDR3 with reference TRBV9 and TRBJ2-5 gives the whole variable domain DSGVTQTPKHLITATGQRVTLRCSPRSGDLSVYWYQQSLDQGLQFLIQYYNGEERAKGNILERFSAQQFPDLHSELNLSSLELGDSALYFCASSVGGGLQETQYFGPGTRLLVL.

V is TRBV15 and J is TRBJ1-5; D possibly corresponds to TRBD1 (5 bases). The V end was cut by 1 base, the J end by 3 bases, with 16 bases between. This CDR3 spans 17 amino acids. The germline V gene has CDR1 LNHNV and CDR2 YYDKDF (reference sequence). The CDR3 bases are TGTGCCACCAGCAGAGGAAACGGGGGGGGATACAATCAGCCCCAGCATTTT. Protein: CATSRGNGGGYNQPQHF.

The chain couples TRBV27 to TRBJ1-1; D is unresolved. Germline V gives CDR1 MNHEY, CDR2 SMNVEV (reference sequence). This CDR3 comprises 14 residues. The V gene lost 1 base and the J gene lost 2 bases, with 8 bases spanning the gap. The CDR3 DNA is TGTGCCAGCAGTTTATGGGCAGCAAACACTGAAGCTTTCTTT. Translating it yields CASSLWAANTEAFF.

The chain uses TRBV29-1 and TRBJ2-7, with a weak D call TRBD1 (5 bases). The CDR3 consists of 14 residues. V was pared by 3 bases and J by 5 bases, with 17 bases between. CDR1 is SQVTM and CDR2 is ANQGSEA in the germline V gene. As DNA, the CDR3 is TGCAGCGTTGATTGGGGTCAGGGTGTCAACGAGCAGTACTTC. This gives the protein CSVDWGQGVNEQYF.

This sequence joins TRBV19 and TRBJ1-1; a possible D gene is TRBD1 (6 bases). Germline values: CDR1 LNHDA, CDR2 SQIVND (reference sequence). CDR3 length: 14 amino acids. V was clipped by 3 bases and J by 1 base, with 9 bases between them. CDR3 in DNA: TGTGCCAGTAGTATGGACAGCTCGAACACTGAAGCTTTCTTT. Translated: CASSMDSSNTEAFF.

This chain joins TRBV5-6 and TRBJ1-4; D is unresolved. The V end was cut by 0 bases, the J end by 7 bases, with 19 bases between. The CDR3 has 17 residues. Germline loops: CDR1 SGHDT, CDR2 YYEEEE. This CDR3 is CASSLALLSSGSEKLFF. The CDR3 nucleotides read TGTGCCAGCAGCTTGGCTTTACTAAGCAGTGGGAGTGAAAAACTGTTTTTT.

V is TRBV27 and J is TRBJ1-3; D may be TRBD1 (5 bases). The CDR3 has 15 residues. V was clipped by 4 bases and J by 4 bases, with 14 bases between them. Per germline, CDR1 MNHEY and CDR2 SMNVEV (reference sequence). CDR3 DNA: TGTGCCAGCAGTTCGATCCAAGGGGCAGGAAACACCATATATTTT. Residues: CASSSIQGAGNTIYF.

The CDR3 reads CASSYAGGSVTIGYTF. The CDR3 region has the DNA TGTGCCAGCAGTTACGCGGGAGGGTCGGTGACTATTGGCTACACCTTC. V gene TRBV6-6 combines with J gene TRBJ1-2, with D unclear. Trimming took 2 bases from V and 7 from J, leaving 20 bases between them. The CDR3 consists of 16 residues. The germline CDR1 and CDR2 sequences are MNHNY and SVGAGI (reference sequence).

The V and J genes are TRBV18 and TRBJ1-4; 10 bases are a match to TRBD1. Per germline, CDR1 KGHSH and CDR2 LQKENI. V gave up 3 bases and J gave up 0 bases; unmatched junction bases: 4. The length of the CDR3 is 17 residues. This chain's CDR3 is CASSPRGQGTTNEKLFF. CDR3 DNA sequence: TGTGCCAGCTCACCGAGGGGACAGGGGACAACTAATGAAAAACTGTTTTTT.